The rows below give T cell receptor beta chains drawn from one sample of a study of blood T cell repertoires in COVID-19. Using immunoSEQ multiplex PCR, the repertoire was profiled, and TCRdb retains in-frame clones only, with some absent. The data show under 200,000 clones, roughly 90% seen once. Sequenced input: PBMCs or T cells enriched from blood (not recorded which). Receptors originate from a woman aged 50 to 60 who had recovered from COVID-19. Each CDR3 is given with its conserved first and last residue. Each record gives: V gene, clone size, D gene, J gene, CDR3 DNA, CDR3 protein. A D gene is named only where the DNA matches it firmly. A row's size may be missing; if present it is once, few, many or a size class.

>TRBV9|.|TRBD1|TRBJ1-2
TGTGCCAGCAGCGTAGATAGGGGGGACAGGGCCAACGGCTACACCTTC
CASSVDRGDRANGYTF
>TRBV7-9|.|.|TRBJ1-4
TGTGCCAGCAGCCTCGCTCAGGGAGGCGAAAAACTGTTTTTT
CASSLAQGGEKLFF
>TRBV21-1|.|.|TRBJ1-2
TGTGCCAGCAGCAAAGGGGGTCATGTGACAGGAAAGAATGGCTACACCTTC
CASSKGGHVTGKNGYTF
>TRBV5-1|.|TRBD1|TRBJ1-1
TGCGCCAGCAGCCCCGGGGGCGCTCCAGGGGGTTTGGCTGAAGCTTTCTTT
CASSPGGAPGGLAEAFF
>TRBV11-3|.|.|TRBJ2-5
TGTGCCAGCAGCTTAGGAGGGGGTCAAACGAGGGAGACCCAGTACTTC
CASSLGGGQTRETQYF
>TRBV3-1/TRBV3-2|.|.|TRBJ1-6
TGTGCCAGCAGCCGTAAGGGGAATTCACCCCTCCACTTT
CASSRKGNSPLHF
>TRBV11-3|.|.|TRBJ2-3
TGTGCCAGCAGCTCCCCTAGACAGGGACTCACAGATACGCAGTATTTT
CASSSPRQGLTDTQYF
>TRBV18|.|.|TRBJ1-1
TGTGCCAGCTCACCAGAGTCATTCCAGGGGCAGGTAGCTTTCTTT
CASSPESFQGQVAFF
>TRBV11-2|.|.|TRBJ2-1
TGTGCCAGCAGCTTAGCGGGGGTCTCCAACAATGAGCAGTTCTTC
CASSLAGVSNNEQFF
>TRBV19|.|.|TRBJ1-6
TGTGCCAGTAATCAGGGGTTGGCACCCCTCCACTTT
CASNQGLAPLHF
>TRBV6-2/TRBV6-3|.|.|TRBJ1-5
TGTGCCAGCAGTTATAACCTTCCCGCAGGGTCCCAGCATTTT
CASSYNLPAGSQHF
>TRBV11-2|.|TRBD2|TRBJ2-7
TGTGCCAGCAGCTTAACGCCTAGCGGTGCTTACGAGCAGTACTTC
CASSLTPSGAYEQYF
>TRBV11-2|.|.|TRBJ2-7
TGTGCCAGCAGCCCCCAGAGGGGGCAGCGGGGGTACGAGCAGTACTTC
CASSPQRGQRGYEQYF
>TRBV6-2/TRBV6-3|once|TRBD1|TRBJ1-5
TGTGCCAGCAGTTCAGGGACAGGGGGCAGGCGTTTGGAAAGCAATCAGCCCCAGCATTTT
CASSSGTGGRRLESNQPQHF
>TRBV7-3|.|.|TRBJ1-5
TGTGCCAGCAGCTTGGCCGGGGATCGGCCCCAGCATTTT
CASSLAGDRPQHF